One and the same sample provided the 22 T cell receptor beta chains below, sequenced in a study of shared clonotypes between healthy human individuals. Assay used: immunoSEQ multiplex PCR; TCRdb lists only in-frame clones, some missing. The repertoire holds 1 million to 1.3 million clones, about 80% seen once, with roughly 0.65% in the top ten. Sample: memory CD4+ T cells from PBMCs. Stated subset: CD45RA-negative fraction. These receptors originate from a man between 18 and 29 years old in good health. Some clones in this sample may be carry-over from other donors' samples.

Worth noting for this clone: A far larger clone is off by one base, so a read error is likely. CDR3 residues: CASSQLPGPKPRELFF. The DNA for the CDR3 is TGTGCCAGCAGCCAATTACCGGGACCAAAACCCAGGGAGCTGTTTTTT. The gene calls are TRBV4-2 and TRBJ2-2; either TRBD1 or TRBD2 may supply D (5 bases each). The CDR3 is made up of 16 amino acids. The germline V gene has CDR1 LGHNA and CDR2 YNFKEQ. Between the trimmed V and J ends, which lost 2 bases and 9 bases, there was a span of 19 bases.

V gene TRBV28 combines with J gene TRBJ1-5, with no clear D. The CDR3 spans 15 residues. With 6 bases removed from V and 0 bases from J, the gap between germline ends came to 12 bases. Germline CDR1 reads MDHEN; CDR2 reads SYDVKM. In DNA, the CDR3 is TGTGCCAGCAGCCCTCAGGCGTATAGCAATCAGCCCCAGCATTTT. Translating it yields CASSPQAYSNQPQHF. Supplemented by reference TRBV28 and TRBJ1-5, the full variable domain reads DVKVTQSSRYLVKRTGEKVFLECVQDMDHENMFWYRQDPGLGLRLIYFSYDVKMKEKGDIPEGYSVSREKKERFSLILESASTNQTSMYLCASSPQAYSNQPQHFGDGTRLSIL.

The chain has TRBV28 and TRBJ2-2, with D possibly being TRBD1 (7 bases). The CDR3 sequence is 15 residues long. Trimming took off 7 bases at V and 6 bases at J, with 18 bases between the two ends. CDR1 is MDHEN, CDR2 SYDVKM, per germline. This CDR3 reads CASNRGGGVSGELFF. The CDR3 region has the DNA TGTGCCAGCAACCGTGGAGGGGGCGTTTCCGGGGAGCTGTTTTTT.

The chain uses TRBV6-4 and TRBJ1-2; TRBD1 agrees at 9 bases. Germline V gene sequence: CDR1 MRHNA, CDR2 SNTAGT. Unmatched junction bases numbered 12, after V lost 8 bases and J lost 8 bases. The CDR3 length is 14 residues. Here the CDR3 reads CASGLVTGGVGYTF. The CDR3 nucleotides are TGTGCCAGCGGTTTGGTGACAGGGGGAGTCGGCTACACCTTC.

The table lists this clone with many counts. The sample holds other DNA sequences that translate to the same CDR3. V and J are TRBV15 and TRBJ1-2; possible D gene TRBD1, 6 bases. The germline V and J ends were trimmed by 0 bases and 4 bases, with 12 bases remaining between them. There are 15 residues in the CDR3. CDR1 is LNHNV and CDR2 is YYDKDF in the germline V gene (reference sequence). Here the CDR3 reads CATSRDRGRGYGYTF. The CDR3 DNA is TGTGCCACCAGCAGAGATCGGGGCAGGGGCTATGGCTACACCTTC.

The genes are TRBV5-1 and TRBJ2-4; D might be TRBD1 or TRBD2, each matching 6 bases. This CDR3 contains 15 residues. Germline V lookup: CDR1 SGHRS, CDR2 YFSETQ. The V gene lost 4 bases and the J gene lost 1 base, with 12 bases spanning the gap. This CDR3 reads CASSDPGAAKNIQYF. The CDR3 DNA is TGCGCCAGCAGCGATCCGGGGGCGGCCAAAAACATTCAGTACTTC.

Details on this clone: In the same sample, other DNA sequences code for this CDR3. The chain carries TRBV18 and TRBJ1-1, with 8 bases matching TRBD1. CDR1 is KGHSH, CDR2 LQKENI, per germline. This CDR3 is 13 amino acids long. V lost 3 bases and J lost 4; bases outside the gene matches: 1. The DNA for the CDR3 is TGTGCCAGCTCACCCGACAGGGGCACTGAAGCTTTCTTT. Translated, it gives CASSPDRGTEAFF.

The rearrangement links TRBV27 to TRBJ1-4; no clear D. The germline V gene has CDR1 MNHEY and CDR2 SMNVEV (reference sequence). Between the trimmed V and J ends, which lost 5 bases and 3 bases, there was a span of 16 bases. CDR3 length: 16 residues. The CDR3 here is CASSPTPGKPNEKLFF. Here the CDR3 DNA reads TGTGCCAGCAGTCCCACCCCCGGGAAGCCTAATGAAAAACTGTTTTTT. Looking up the rest from reference TRBV27 and TRBJ1-4 gives the full variable domain: EAQVTQNPRYLITVTGKKLTVTCSQNMNHEYMSWYRQDPGLGLRQIYYSMNVEVTDKGDVPEGYKVSRKEKRNFPLILESPSPNQTSLYFCASSPTPGKPNEKLFFGSGTQLSVL.

This chain uses TRBV28 with TRBJ1-5; 9 bases agree with TRBD1. CDR1 and CDR2 (germline): MDHEN, SYDVKM. J was trimmed by 13 bases and V by 2 bases; bases with no gene match: 6. The CDR3 covers 13 residues. In nucleotides, the CDR3 is TGTGCCAGCAGTTTACCCGGGACAGGGAGGCAGCATTTT. Amino acids: CASSLPGTGRQHF. The variable domain in full, with the rest retrieved from reference TRBV28 and TRBJ1-5, is DVKVTQSSRYLVKRTGEKVFLECVQDMDHENMFWYRQDPGLGLRLIYFSYDVKMKEKGDIPEGYSVSREKKERFSLILESASTNQTSMYLCASSLPGTGRQHFGDGTRLSIL.

Regarding this clone: Other DNA sequences from this sample encode an identical CDR3 as well. J is TRBJ2-1 and V is TRBV7-8; tentative D call: TRBD2 (6 bases). The CDR3 runs to 15 residues. CDR1 SGHVS and CDR2 FQNEAQ come from the germline V gene. The ends were cut back, 5 bases at V and 1 base at J, with 12 bases in the middle. DNA for the CDR3: TGTGCCAGCAGCCTCAGAGGAGGGTCCTACAATGAGCAGTTCTTC. It encodes CASSLRGGSYNEQFF.

The chain is built from TRBV10-2 and TRBJ2-7, with 7 bases matching TRBD1. The CDR3 runs to 15 residues. The germline V gene has CDR1 WSHSY and CDR2 SAAADI. Trimming took 6 bases from V and 2 from J; bases not matched to a gene: 10. CDR3 bases: TGCGCCAGCAGGGACGGACAGGCCACGACCTACGAGCAGTACTTC. It specifies CASRDGQATTYEQYF.

The genes are TRBV5-6 and TRBJ2-3; TRBD2 matches at 16 bases. V was clipped by 3 bases and J by 4 bases; unmatched bases: 8. Germline V gives CDR1 SGHDT, CDR2 YYEEEE. The CDR3 totals 18 residues. The CDR3 coding sequence is TGTGCCAGCAGCTCCACCGGGACTAGCGGGAGGGTCGCAGATACGCAGTATTTT. Protein: CASSSTGTSGRVADTQYF.

The chain joins TRBV4-2 to TRBJ2-1; perhaps TRBD2 as D (5 bases). Germline V gene lookup returns CDR1 LGHNA and CDR2 YNFKEQ. V lost 4 bases and J 0 bases, leaving 10 bases between the germline ends. The CDR3 runs to 15 residues. The CDR3 DNA follows: TGTGCCAGCAGCCTGACTACAAGCTCCTACAATGAGCAGTTCTTC. Translated: CASSLTTSSYNEQFF.

V usage is TRBV5-8 and J usage is TRBJ1-2; TRBD1 might be the D (5 bases). The germline V gene has CDR1 SGHTS and CDR2 YDEGEE. The CDR3 runs to 15 residues. Between the trimmed V and J ends, which lost 2 bases and 0 bases, there was a span of 11 bases. The CDR3 reads CASSFDGTANYGYTF. CDR3 DNA: TGTGCCAGCAGCTTCGATGGGACGGCTAACTATGGCTACACCTTC.

The V and J genes are TRBV6-1 and TRBJ1-5, with D possibly matching TRBD1 (6 bases). V was trimmed by 10 bases and J by 5 bases, leaving 15 bases between them. This CDR3 spans 13 amino acids. Per the germline V gene, CDR1 is MNHNS and CDR2 is SASEGT. CDR3 residues: CAIRDRRDQPQHF. In nucleotides, the CDR3 is TGTGCCATCCGCGACAGGCGCGATCAGCCCCAGCATTTT.

This clone was seen only once. This chain uses TRBV7-7 with TRBJ2-5; 7 bases are a match to TRBD1. This CDR3 has 14 amino acids. Germline values: CDR1 SSHAT, CDR2 FNYEAQ (reference sequence). The V gene end was trimmed by 5 bases and the J gene end by 6 bases; junction bases not matched to a gene: 9. The chain's CDR3 is CASSQSTGEQTQYF. In DNA form, the CDR3 reads TGTGCCAGCAGCCAAAGCACAGGGGAACAGACCCAGTACTTC.

There are a few counts of this clone. The V and J genes are TRBV9 and TRBJ1-1; TRBD1 matches 7 bases. The CDR3 totals 16 residues. The V gene's germline CDR1 is SGDLS and CDR2 YYNGEE. V shed 3 bases, J shed 4 bases, and the junction held 12 bases outside the gene matches. The CDR3 DNA follows: TGTGCCAGCAGCGACGGGGGGACAGTCCGGGGCACTGAAGCTTTCTTT. It encodes CASSDGGTVRGTEAFF. The full variable domain, its missing parts supplied by reference TRBV9 and TRBJ1-1, is DSGVTQTPKHLITATGQRVTLRCSPRSGDLSVYWYQQSLDQGLQFLIQYYNGEERAKGNILERFSAQQFPDLHSELNLSSLELGDSALYFCASSDGGTVRGTEAFFGQGTRLTVV.

J is TRBJ2-1 and V is TRBV5-1, with TRBD2 matching over 11 bases. The CDR3 extends over 17 amino acids. Germline CDR1 SGHRS, CDR2 YFSETQ. Trimming at V came to 4 bases and at J to 3 bases, leaving 9 bases not matched to a gene. The CDR3 region has the DNA TGCGCCAGCAGCATTACTACCGGGACTAGCGGCTACAATGAGCAGTTCTTC. Residues: CASSITTGTSGYNEQFF. Filled out from reference TRBV5-1 and TRBJ2-1, the complete variable domain reads KAGVTQTPRYLIKTRGQQVTLSCSPISGHRSVSWYQQTPGQGLQFLFEYFSETQRNKGNFPGRFSGRQFSNSRSEMNVSTLELGDSALYLCASSITTGTSGYNEQFFGPGTRLTVL.

This rearrangement joins TRBV7-8 to TRBJ2-5; no clear D gene. The V end lost 1 base, the J end lost 5 bases, and 11 bases lay between the germline ends. The V gene's germline CDR1 is SGHVS and CDR2 FQNEAQ. The CDR3 extends over 14 amino acids. CDR3 region: CASSLVGLGETQYF. DNA of the CDR3: TGTGCCAGCAGCTTAGTAGGGCTGGGGGAGACCCAGTACTTC.

The V call is TRBV18, the J call TRBJ2-7; D remains unclear. CDR1 is KGHSH and CDR2 is LQKENI in the germline V gene. The ends were cut back, 8 bases at V and 0 bases at J, with 14 bases in the middle. The CDR3 contains 14 residues. In nucleotides, the CDR3 is TGTGCCAGCCAAGGTGCGGTAGGCTCCTACGAGCAGTACTTC. This translates into CASQGAVGSYEQYF.

V and J are TRBV6-4 and TRBJ2-3; a weak D match, TRBD1 (5 bases). The CDR3 covers 16 residues. Germline CDR1 and CDR2: MRHNA and SNTAGT. Between the trimmed V and J ends, which lost 0 bases and 1 base, there was a span of 11 bases. This CDR3 reads CASSDSSSQGTDTQYF. The DNA of the CDR3 is TGTGCCAGCAGTGACTCGAGCTCACAGGGCACAGATACGCAGTATTTT.

The V call is TRBV5-4, the J call TRBJ2-7, with D possibly matching TRBD1 (6 bases). CDR3 length: 14 amino acids. Germline CDR1 and CDR2: SGHNT and YYREEE (reference sequence). Deletions cut 0 bases from V and 6 bases from J, with 13 bases between. The CDR3 loop reads CASSLAVGAGEQYF. As DNA, the CDR3 is TGTGCCAGCAGCTTGGCCGTGGGGGCAGGCGAGCAGTACTTC. The whole variable domain, remainder taken from reference TRBV5-4 and TRBJ2-7, is ETGVTQSPTHLIKTRGQQVTLRCSSQSGHNTVSWYQQALGQGPQFIFQYYREEENGRGNFPPRFSGLQFPNYSSELNVNALELDDSALYLCASSLAVGAGEQYFGPGTRLTVT.